This TCR beta chain was sequenced for a study of blood T cell repertoires in COVID-19. This CDR3 contains 14 residues. Trimming took 6 bases from V and 1 from J, leaving 12 bases between them. Germline V gene lookup returns CDR1 LNHDA and CDR2 SQIVND (reference sequence). In the original analysis: By means of reference gene primer amplification, nucleated cell counts were estimated. Sequencing was performed with immunoSEQ multiplex PCR; in TCRdb, only in-frame clones are kept and a portion is missing. The DNA was the basis for D and trimming; V, J and clone size are from that table. Altogether fewer than 300,000 clones are present, 88% being singletons, with the ten largest covering approximately 3.7%.

The chain carries TRBV19 and TRBJ1-1; possibly TRBD1 for D (5 bases). The receptor comes from a man in his fifties or sixties who had recovered from COVID-19. Sequencing input: peripheral blood. In nucleotides, the CDR3 is TGTGCCAGTAGCACGGACAAAACGAACACTGAAGCTTTCTTT. It codes for CASSTDKTNTEAFF.